The clone carrying this T cell receptor (beta chain) has just one count. In terms of age and location, participants ranged from roughly 18 to 95 years and lived in about 25 US areas. Participant-reported clinical history was the basis for cohort assignment. Sequencing was performed with immunoSEQ multiplex PCR; in TCRdb, only in-frame clones are kept and a portion is missing. The table includes 140,000 to 150,000 clones, approximately 87% detected once. CDR3 length: 16 residues. The V and J ends lost 6 bases and 0 bases respectively, with 12 bases between them. Per germline, CDR1 MGHDK and CDR2 SYGVNS. The sample is drawn from a study of blood T cell repertoires in COVID-19. Study at large: Collection of acute and convalescent COVID-19 samples took place in the United States, Italy and Spain.

The TCR originated in a woman in her twenties or thirties with acute COVID-19. The sequenced sample consisted of PBMCs or T cells enriched from blood (not recorded which). The V and J genes are TRBV25-1 and TRBJ2-6, with D possibly being TRBD2 (6 bases). CDR3 sequence reads: CASREAGISGANVLTF. DNA for the CDR3: TGTGCCAGCAGAGAGGCGGGGATCTCTGGGGCCAACGTCCTGACTTTC. Full variable domain (remainder filled in from reference TRBV25-1 and TRBJ2-6): EADIYQTPRYLVIGTGKKITLECSQTMGHDKMYWYQQDPGMELHLIHYSYGVNSTEKGDLSSESTVSRIRTEHFPLTLESARPSHTSQYLCASREAGISGANVLTFGAGSRLTVL.